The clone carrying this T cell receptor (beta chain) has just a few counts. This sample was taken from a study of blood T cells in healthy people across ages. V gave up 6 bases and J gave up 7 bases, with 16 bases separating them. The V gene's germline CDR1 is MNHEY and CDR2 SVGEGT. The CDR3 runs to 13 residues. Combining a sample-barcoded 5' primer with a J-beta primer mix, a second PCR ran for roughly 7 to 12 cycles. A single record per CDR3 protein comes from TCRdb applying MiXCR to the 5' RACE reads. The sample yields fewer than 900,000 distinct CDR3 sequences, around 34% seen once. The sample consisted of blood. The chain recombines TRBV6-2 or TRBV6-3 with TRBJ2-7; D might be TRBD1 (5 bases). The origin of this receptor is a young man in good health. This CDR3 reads CASRARVYNEQYF. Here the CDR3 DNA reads TGTGCCAGCAGGGCCAGGGTTTACAATGAGCAGTACTTC.